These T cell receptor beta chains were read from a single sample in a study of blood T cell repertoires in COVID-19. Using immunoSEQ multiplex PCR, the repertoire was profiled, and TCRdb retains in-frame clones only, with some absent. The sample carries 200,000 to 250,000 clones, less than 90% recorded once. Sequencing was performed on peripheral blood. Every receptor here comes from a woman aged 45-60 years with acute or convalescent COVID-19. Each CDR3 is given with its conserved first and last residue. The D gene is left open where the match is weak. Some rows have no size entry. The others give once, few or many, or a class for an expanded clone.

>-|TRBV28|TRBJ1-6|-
CASSFADSPLHF
TGTGCCAGCAGTTTTGCGGATTCACCCCTCCACTTT
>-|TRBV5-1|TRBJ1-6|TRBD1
CASSRTGVDSPLHF
TGCGCCAGCAGCAGGACAGGGGTAGATTCACCCCTCCACTTT
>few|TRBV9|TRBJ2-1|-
CASSVGTRQYNEQFF
TGTGCCAGCAGCGTCGGGACTCGGCAATACAATGAGCAGTTCTTC
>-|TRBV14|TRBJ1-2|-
CASSQNRETGYTF
TGTGCCAGCAGCCAAAACAGGGAAACGGGCTACACCTTC
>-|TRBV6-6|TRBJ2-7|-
CASSPITQVLDLAEQYF
TGTGCCAGCAGTCCAATTACACAGGTCCTCGACCTCGCCGAGCAGTACTTC
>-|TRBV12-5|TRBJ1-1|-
CASGLAQTGRRSEAFF
TGTGCTAGTGGTTTGGCCCAGACAGGAAGGCGGTCTGAAGCTTTCTTT
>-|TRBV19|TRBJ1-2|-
CASSIGHRGDRPYTF
TGTGCCAGTAGTATAGGCCACCGGGGGGACCGCCCCTACACCTTC
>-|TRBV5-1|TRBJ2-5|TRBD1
CASSPGQGETQYF
TGCGCCAGCAGCCCTGGACAGGGAGAGACCCAGTACTTC
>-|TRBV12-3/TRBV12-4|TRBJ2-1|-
CASRSARGNEQFF
TGTGCCAGCAGGTCCGCACGCGGGAATGAGCAGTTCTTC
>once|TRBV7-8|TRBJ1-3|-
CASSTHRERRNTIYF
TGTGCCAGCAGCACCCACAGGGAGAGGAGAAACACCATATATTTT
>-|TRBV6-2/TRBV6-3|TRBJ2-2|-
CASSYHSPANTGELFF
TGTGCCAGCAGTTACCACAGTCCGGCGAACACCGGGGAGCTGTTTTTT
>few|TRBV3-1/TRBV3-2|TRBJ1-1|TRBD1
CASSPTPGQSSEAFF
TGTGCCAGCAGCCCCACACCGGGACAGTCTTCTGAAGCTTTCTTT